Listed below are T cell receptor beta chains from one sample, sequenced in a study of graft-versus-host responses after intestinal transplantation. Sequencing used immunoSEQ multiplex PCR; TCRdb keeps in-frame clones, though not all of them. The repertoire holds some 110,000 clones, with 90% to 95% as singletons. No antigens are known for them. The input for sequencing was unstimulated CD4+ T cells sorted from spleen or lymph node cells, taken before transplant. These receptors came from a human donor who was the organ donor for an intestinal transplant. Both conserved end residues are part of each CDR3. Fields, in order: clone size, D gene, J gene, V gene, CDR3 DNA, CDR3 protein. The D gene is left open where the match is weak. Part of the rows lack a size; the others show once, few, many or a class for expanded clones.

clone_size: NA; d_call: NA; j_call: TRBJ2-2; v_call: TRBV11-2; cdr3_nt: TGTGCCAGCAGCTTAGAATACACCGGGGAGCTGTTTTTT; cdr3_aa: CASSLEYTGELFF
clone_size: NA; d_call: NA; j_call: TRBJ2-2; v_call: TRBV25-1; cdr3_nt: TGTGCCAGCAGTGAATGGGGCAGAGAAAGGGATGGAGCCGGGGAGCTGTTTTTT; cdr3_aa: CASSEWGRERDGAGELFF
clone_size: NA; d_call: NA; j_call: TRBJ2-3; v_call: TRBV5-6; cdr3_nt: TGTGCCAGCAGCTTGTACGCAGGGGGCACAGATACGCAGTATTTT; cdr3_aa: CASSLYAGGTDTQYF
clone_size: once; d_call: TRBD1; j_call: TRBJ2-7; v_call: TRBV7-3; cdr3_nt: TGTGCCAGCAGTACGGACAGGGGCGACGAGCAGTACTTC; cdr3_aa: CASSTDRGDEQYF
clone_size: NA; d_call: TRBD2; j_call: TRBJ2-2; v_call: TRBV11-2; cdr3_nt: TGTGCCAGCAGCTTAGGCGGGACTAGCGGGAGATCCGGGGAGCTGTTTTTT; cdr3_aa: CASSLGGTSGRSGELFF
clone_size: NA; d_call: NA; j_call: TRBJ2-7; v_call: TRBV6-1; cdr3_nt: TGTGCCAGCAGGGGGTGGGGCCACGAGCAGTACTTC; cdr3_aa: CASRGWGHEQYF
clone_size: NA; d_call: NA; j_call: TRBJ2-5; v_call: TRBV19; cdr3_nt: TGTGCCAGTAGTATAGTTCAGAGTCAAGAGACCCAGTACTTC; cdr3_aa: CASSIVQSQETQYF
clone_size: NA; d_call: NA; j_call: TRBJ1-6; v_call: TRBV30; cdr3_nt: TGTGCCTGGAGTGTGGCAGCCTATAATTCACCCCTCCACTTT; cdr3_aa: CAWSVAAYNSPLHF
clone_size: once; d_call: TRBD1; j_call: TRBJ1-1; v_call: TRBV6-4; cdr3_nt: TGTGCCAGCAGGATACAGGGGGGGGACACTGAAGCTTTCTTT; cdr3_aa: CASRIQGGDTEAFF
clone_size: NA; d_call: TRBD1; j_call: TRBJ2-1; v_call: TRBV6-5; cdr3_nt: TGTGCCAGCAGTCCTACAGGGGGGTCCTACAATGAGCAGTTCTTC; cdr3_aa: CASSPTGGSYNEQFF
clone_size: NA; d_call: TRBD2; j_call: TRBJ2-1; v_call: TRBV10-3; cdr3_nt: TGTGCCATCAGTGCGGGACTAGCGGAGGTGAATGAGCAGTTCTTC; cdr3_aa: CAISAGLAEVNEQFF
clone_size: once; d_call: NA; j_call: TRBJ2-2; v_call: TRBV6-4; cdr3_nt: TGTGCCAGCAGGCCCAGCTCGAACACCGGGGAGCTGTTTTTT; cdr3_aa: CASRPSSNTGELFF
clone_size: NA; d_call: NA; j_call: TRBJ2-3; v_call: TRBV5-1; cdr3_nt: TGCGCCAGCAGCTTGGAAGGGGGGCCAGATACGCAGTATTTT; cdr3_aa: CASSLEGGPDTQYF
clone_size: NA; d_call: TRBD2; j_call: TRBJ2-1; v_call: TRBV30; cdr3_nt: TGTGCCTGGAGTGGTGACGGGAGGGCGTACAATGAGCAGTTCTTC; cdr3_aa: CAWSGDGRAYNEQFF
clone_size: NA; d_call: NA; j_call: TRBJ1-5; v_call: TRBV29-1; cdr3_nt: TGCAGCGTTGCCCAGGGTGAGAATCAGCCCCAGCATTTT; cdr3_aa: CSVAQGENQPQHF
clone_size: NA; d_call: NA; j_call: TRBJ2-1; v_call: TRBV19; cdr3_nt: TGTGCCAGTAGTACTCGACAGGCAGGTTTCTACAATGAGCAGTTCTTC; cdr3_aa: CASSTRQAGFYNEQFF
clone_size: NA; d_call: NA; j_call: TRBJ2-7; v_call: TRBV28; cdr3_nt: TGTGCCAGCAGTCCCGGAATAGTGGGGCAGTACTTC; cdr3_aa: CASSPGIVGQYF
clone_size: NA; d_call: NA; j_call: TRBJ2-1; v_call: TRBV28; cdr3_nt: TGTGCCAGCAGTTCCCCGATAGCGTTCAGCTCCTACAATGAGCAGTTCTTC; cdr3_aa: CASSSPIAFSSYNEQFF
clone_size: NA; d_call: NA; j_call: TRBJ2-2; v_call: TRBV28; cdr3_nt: TGTGCCAGCACAGTGGGACGGTTCAACACCGGGGAGCTGTTTTTT; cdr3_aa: CASTVGRFNTGELFF
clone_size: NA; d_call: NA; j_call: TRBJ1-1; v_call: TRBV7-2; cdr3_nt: TGTGCCAGCAGCTTAGTAGCCAACGCTGAAGCTTTCTTT; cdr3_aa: CASSLVANAEAFF
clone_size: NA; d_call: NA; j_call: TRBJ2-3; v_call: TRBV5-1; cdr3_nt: TGCGCCAGCAGCTTGGACGGGAGAACAGATACGCAGTATTTT; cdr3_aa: CASSLDGRTDTQYF
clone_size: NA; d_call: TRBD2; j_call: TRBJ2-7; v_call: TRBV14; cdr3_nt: TGTGCCAGCAGCCAACTAGCGGGAGGGCCCTACGAGCAGTACTTC; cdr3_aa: CASSQLAGGPYEQYF
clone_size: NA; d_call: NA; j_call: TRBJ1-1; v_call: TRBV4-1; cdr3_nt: TGCGCCAGCAGCTCACCGGGACTCAACACTGAAGCTTTCTTT; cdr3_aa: CASSSPGLNTEAFF
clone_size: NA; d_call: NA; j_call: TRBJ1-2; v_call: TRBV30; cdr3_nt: TGTGCCTGGAGGCCAGGGAGGAACTATGGCTACACCTTC; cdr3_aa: CAWRPGRNYGYTF
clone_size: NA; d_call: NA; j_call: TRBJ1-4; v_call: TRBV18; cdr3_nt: TGTGCCAGCTCACCGCCAGGAACTAATGAAAAACTGTTTTTT; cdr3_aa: CASSPPGTNEKLFF
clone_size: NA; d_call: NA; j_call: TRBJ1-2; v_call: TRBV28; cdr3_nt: TGTGCCAGCAGTCAAGACAGCTCCCTTGGCTACACCTTC; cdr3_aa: CASSQDSSLGYTF
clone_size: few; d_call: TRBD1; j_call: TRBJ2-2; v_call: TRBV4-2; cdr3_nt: TGTGCCAGCAGCCACGGGACAGGGGTAGGGGAGCTGTTTTTT; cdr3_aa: CASSHGTGVGELFF
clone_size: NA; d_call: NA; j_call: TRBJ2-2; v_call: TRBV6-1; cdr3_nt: TGTGCCAGCAGGATTCTGGGGTCGGGCACCGGGGAGCTGTTTTTT; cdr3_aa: CASRILGSGTGELFF
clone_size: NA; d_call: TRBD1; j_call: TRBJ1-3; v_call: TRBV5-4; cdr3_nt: TGTGCCAGCAGCCTCGCAGGGGGTATCGGAAACACCATATATTTT; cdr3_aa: CASSLAGGIGNTIYF
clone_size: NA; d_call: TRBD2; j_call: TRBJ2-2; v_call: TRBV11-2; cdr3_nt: TGTGCCAGCAGCTCTCCGGGACTAGCGGGAGGAAACACCGGGGAGCTGTTTTTT; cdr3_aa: CASSSPGLAGGNTGELFF
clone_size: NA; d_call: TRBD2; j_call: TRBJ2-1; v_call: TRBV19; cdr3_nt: TGTGCCAGTAGTATACTGCGGGAGGGAAGAGGTGAGCAGTTCTTC; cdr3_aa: CASSILREGRGEQFF
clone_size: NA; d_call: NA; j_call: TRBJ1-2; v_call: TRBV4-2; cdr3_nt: TGTGCCAGCAGCCAAGGAAATAACTATGGCTACACCTTC; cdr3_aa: CASSQGNNYGYTF
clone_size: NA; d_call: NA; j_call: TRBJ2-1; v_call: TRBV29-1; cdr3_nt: TGCAGCGTACATGCAGGACAGGGAGGGAATGAGCAGTTCTTC; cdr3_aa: CSVHAGQGGNEQFF
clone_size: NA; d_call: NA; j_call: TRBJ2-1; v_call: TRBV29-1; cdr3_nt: TGCAGCGTTGACCCCGTGACAGGCAATGAGCAGTTCTTC; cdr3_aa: CSVDPVTGNEQFF
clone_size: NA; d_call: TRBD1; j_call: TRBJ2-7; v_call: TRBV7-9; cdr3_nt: TGTGCCAGCAGCTTAAATAAGGGACAGGGGATCTACGAGCAGTACTTC; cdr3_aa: CASSLNKGQGIYEQYF
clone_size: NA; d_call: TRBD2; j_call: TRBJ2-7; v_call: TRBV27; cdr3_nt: TGTGCCAGCAGCCCTCTAGCGGGAGGGCCCGAGCAGTACTTC; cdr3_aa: CASSPLAGGPEQYF
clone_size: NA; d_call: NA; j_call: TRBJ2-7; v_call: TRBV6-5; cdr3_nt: TGTGCCAGCAGGGCCCCTCCACGTTCCTACGAGCAGTACTTC; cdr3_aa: CASRAPPRSYEQYF
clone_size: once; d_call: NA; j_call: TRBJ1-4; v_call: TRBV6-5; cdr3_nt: TGTGCCAGCAGTTATATCAGAACTAATGAAAAACTGTTTTTT; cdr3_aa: CASSYIRTNEKLFF
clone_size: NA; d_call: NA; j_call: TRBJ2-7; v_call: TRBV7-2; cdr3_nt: TGTGCCAGCAGCGAATTCGCCGGGGCGAGCTACGAGCAGTACTTC; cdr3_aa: CASSEFAGASYEQYF
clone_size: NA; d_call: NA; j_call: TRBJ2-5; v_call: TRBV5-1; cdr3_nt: TGCGCCAGCAGCTTGCCCTTCCCAGGGTCCAGTTTCCGGTACTTC; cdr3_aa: CASSLPFPGSSFRYF
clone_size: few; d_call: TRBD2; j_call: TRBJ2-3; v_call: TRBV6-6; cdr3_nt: TGTGCCAGCACTCAAGGCCTAGCGGAGAACACAGATACGCAGTATTTT; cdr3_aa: CASTQGLAENTDTQYF
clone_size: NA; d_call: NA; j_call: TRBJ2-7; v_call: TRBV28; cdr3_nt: TGTGCCAGCAGTCACTACGAGCAGTACTTC; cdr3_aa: CASSHYEQYF
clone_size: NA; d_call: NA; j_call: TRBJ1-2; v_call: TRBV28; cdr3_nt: TGTGCCAGCAGTACACCGGGCGTCGGTGGCTACACCTTC; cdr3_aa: CASSTPGVGGYTF
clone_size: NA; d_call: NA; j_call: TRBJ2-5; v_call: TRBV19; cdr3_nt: TGTGCCAGTAGTAGACTCGTATCGATTCAAGAGACCCAGTACTTC; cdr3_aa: CASSRLVSIQETQYF
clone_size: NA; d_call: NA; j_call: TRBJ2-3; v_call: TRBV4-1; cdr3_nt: TGCGCCAGCAGCCAAATAAGAACAGATACGCAGTATTTT; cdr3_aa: CASSQIRTDTQYF